This is a list of T cell receptor beta chains from one sample in a study of beta chain features in type 1 diabetes. Clones were read by immunoSEQ multiplex PCR, and TCRdb kept only the in-frame ones, dropping some. Here the sample spans 600,000 to 700,000 clones, around 12% being singletons. Sequenced material: naive CD4+ T cells from blood. Every receptor here comes from a man between 25 and 39 years old with type 1 diabetes. CDR3s include the opening cysteine and the closing phenylalanine or tryptophan. Each record gives: clone size, V gene, J gene, D gene, CDR3 protein, CDR3 DNA. The D gene is left open where the match is weak. Part of the rows lack a size; the others show once, few, many or a class for expanded clones.

abundance: few
v_gene: TRBV6-6
j_gene: TRBJ1-1
d_gene: TRBD1
CDR3aa: CASRSGTGVWNTEAFF
CDR3nt: TGTGCCAGCAGGAGCGGGACAGGGGTATGGAACACTGAAGCTTTCTTT

abundance: few
v_gene: TRBV4-2
j_gene: TRBJ2-6
d_gene: .
CDR3aa: CASSQDPRSSGANVLTF
CDR3nt: TGTGCCAGCAGCCAAGATCCGAGGAGCTCTGGGGCCAACGTCCTGACTTTC

abundance: .
v_gene: TRBV5-6
j_gene: TRBJ2-2
d_gene: .
CDR3aa: CASSFSGQPGELFF
CDR3nt: TGTGCCAGCAGCTTTTCGGGACAACCCGGGGAGCTGTTTTTT

abundance: few
v_gene: TRBV4-3
j_gene: TRBJ2-2
d_gene: TRBD1
CDR3aa: CASSQPAGTGGTGELFF
CDR3nt: TGCGCCAGCAGCCAACCAGCCGGGACAGGGGGCACCGGGGAGCTGTTTTTT

abundance: .
v_gene: TRBV29-1
j_gene: TRBJ1-2
d_gene: .
CDR3aa: CSVEQGFDGYTF
CDR3nt: TGCAGCGTTGAACAGGGGTTCGATGGCTACACCTTC

abundance: .
v_gene: TRBV7-7
j_gene: TRBJ2-5
d_gene: .
CDR3aa: CASSPTGPQIETQYF
CDR3nt: TGTGCTAGCAGCCCGACAGGCCCACAGATAGAGACCCAGTACTTC

abundance: few
v_gene: TRBV11-2
j_gene: TRBJ1-6
d_gene: .
CDR3aa: CASSPSGGYNSPLHF
CDR3nt: TGTGCCAGCAGCCCCAGTGGGGGTTACAATTCACCCCTCCACTTT

abundance: .
v_gene: TRBV7-2
j_gene: TRBJ1-2
d_gene: .
CDR3aa: CASSSSGDGYTF
CDR3nt: TGTGCCAGCAGCTCCTCGGGAGATGGCTACACCTTC

abundance: .
v_gene: TRBV9
j_gene: TRBJ1-1
d_gene: .
CDR3aa: CASSVDGEGVTEAFF
CDR3nt: TGTGCCAGCAGCGTAGACGGAGAGGGAGTTACTGAAGCTTTCTTT

abundance: .
v_gene: TRBV11-2
j_gene: TRBJ2-1
d_gene: .
CDR3aa: CASSLAGDYSYNEQFF
CDR3nt: TGTGCCAGCAGCTTAGCAGGGGACTACTCCTACAATGAGCAGTTCTTC

abundance: .
v_gene: TRBV19
j_gene: TRBJ1-6
d_gene: .
CDR3aa: CASTFLGPDSPLHF
CDR3nt: TGTGCCAGTACCTTCTTGGGACCGGATTCACCCCTCCACTTT

abundance: .
v_gene: TRBV27
j_gene: TRBJ1-5
d_gene: .
CDR3aa: CASSGTGAAQPQHF
CDR3nt: TGTGCCAGCAGTGGTACGGGGGCGGCTCAGCCCCAGCATTTT

abundance: .
v_gene: TRBV28
j_gene: TRBJ2-1
d_gene: .
CDR3aa: CASSLSNRNEQFF
CDR3nt: TGTGCCAGCAGTTTATCGAACAGAAATGAGCAGTTCTTC

abundance: .
v_gene: TRBV7-9
j_gene: TRBJ1-1
d_gene: .
CDR3aa: CASSLDNTEAFF
CDR3nt: TGTGCCAGCAGCTTAGACAACACTGAAGCTTTCTTT

abundance: .
v_gene: TRBV9
j_gene: TRBJ1-6
d_gene: .
CDR3aa: CASSPISSYNSPLHF
CDR3nt: TGTGCCAGCAGCCCCATTAGCTCCTATAATTCACCCCTCCACTTT

abundance: few
v_gene: TRBV28
j_gene: TRBJ2-7
d_gene: .
CDR3aa: CASSMTIYEQYF
CDR3nt: TGTGCCAGCAGTATGACTATCTACGAGCAGTACTTC

abundance: .
v_gene: TRBV2
j_gene: TRBJ1-5
d_gene: .
CDR3aa: CASSGDRSRVQPQHF
CDR3nt: TGTGCCAGCAGTGGAGACAGGTCCAGGGTGCAGCCCCAGCATTTT

abundance: .
v_gene: TRBV4-3
j_gene: TRBJ2-3
d_gene: .
CDR3aa: CASSQDRNGGDTQYF
CDR3nt: TGCGCCAGCAGCCAAGATCGGAACGGGGGAGATACGCAGTATTTT

abundance: few
v_gene: TRBV28
j_gene: TRBJ1-2
d_gene: .
CDR3aa: CASSPSVGNYGYTF
CDR3nt: TGTGCCAGCAGTCCCAGTGTAGGGAACTATGGCTACACCTTC

abundance: few
v_gene: TRBV7-6
j_gene: TRBJ2-6
d_gene: TRBD1
CDR3aa: CASSSTQGSGANVLTF
CDR3nt: TGTGCCAGCAGCTCGACACAGGGGTCTGGGGCCAACGTCCTGACTTTC

abundance: .
v_gene: TRBV30
j_gene: TRBJ2-1
d_gene: TRBD2
CDR3aa: CAWSISGGASVDEQFF
CDR3nt: TGTGCCTGGAGTATCAGCGGGGGGGCCTCTGTCGATGAGCAGTTCTTC

abundance: .
v_gene: TRBV7-9
j_gene: TRBJ1-2
d_gene: .
CDR3aa: CASSLASGRNYGYTF
CDR3nt: TGTGCCAGCAGCTTAGCGTCGGGACGGAACTATGGCTACACCTTC

abundance: few
v_gene: TRBV4-1
j_gene: TRBJ1-2
d_gene: .
CDR3aa: CASSQDNGTPITWVDGYTF
CDR3nt: TGCGCCAGCAGCCAAGATAACGGGACCCCAATTACGTGGGTTGATGGCTACACCTTC

abundance: .
v_gene: TRBV5-4
j_gene: TRBJ2-5
d_gene: .
CDR3aa: CASSPGTRETQYF
CDR3nt: TGTGCCAGCAGCCCCGGGACGCGAGAGACCCAGTACTTC

abundance: .
v_gene: TRBV2
j_gene: TRBJ1-2
d_gene: TRBD1
CDR3aa: CASSADLIMTGGIGYTF
CDR3nt: TGTGCCAGCAGTGCCGATCTTATCATGACAGGGGGAATTGGCTACACCTTC

abundance: .
v_gene: TRBV5-3
j_gene: TRBJ1-5
d_gene: .
CDR3aa: CARSLGVGNQPQHF
CDR3nt: TGTGCCAGAAGCTTGGGAGTGGGCAATCAGCCCCAGCATTTT

abundance: .
v_gene: TRBV7-2
j_gene: TRBJ1-6
d_gene: .
CDR3aa: CASSFGTYNSPLHF
CDR3nt: TGTGCCAGCAGCTTCGGGACCTATAATTCACCCCTCCACTTT

abundance: few
v_gene: TRBV6-1
j_gene: TRBJ1-2
d_gene: TRBD1
CDR3aa: CASSLNRGNYGYTF
CDR3nt: TGTGCCAGCAGTTTGAACAGGGGTAACTATGGCTACACCTTC

abundance: .
v_gene: TRBV2
j_gene: TRBJ2-3
d_gene: .
CDR3aa: CASTPSGYGTDTQYF
CDR3nt: TGTGCCAGCACCCCATCGGGCTACGGCACAGATACGCAGTATTTT

abundance: .
v_gene: TRBV19
j_gene: TRBJ2-3
d_gene: TRBD1
CDR3aa: CASSIDWGQFTDTQYF
CDR3nt: TGTGCCAGTAGTATAGACTGGGGACAGTTCACAGATACGCAGTATTTT

abundance: few
v_gene: TRBV27
j_gene: TRBJ1-3
d_gene: .
CDR3aa: CASSDRANSGNTIYF
CDR3nt: TGTGCCAGCAGTGATCGGGCCAACTCTGGAAACACCATATATTTT

abundance: .
v_gene: TRBV20-1
j_gene: TRBJ2-7
d_gene: .
CDR3aa: CSGEGTYEQYF
CDR3nt: TGCAGTGGCGAGGGGACCTACGAGCAGTACTTC

abundance: few
v_gene: TRBV7-2
j_gene: TRBJ1-2
d_gene: .
CDR3aa: CASSFIFEGLGYTF
CDR3nt: TGTGCCAGCAGCTTCATTTTCGAGGGGCTTGGCTACACCTTC

abundance: .
v_gene: TRBV5-6
j_gene: TRBJ1-1
d_gene: .
CDR3aa: CASSLGTEAFF
CDR3nt: TGTGCCAGCTCTCTGGGGACTGAAGCTTTCTTT

abundance: .
v_gene: TRBV27
j_gene: TRBJ2-1
d_gene: .
CDR3aa: CASSLRSYNEQFF
CDR3nt: TGTGCCAGCAGTTTACGCAGCTACAATGAGCAGTTCTTC

abundance: .
v_gene: TRBV25-1
j_gene: TRBJ1-2
d_gene: .
CDR3aa: CASSRGMGRSYGYTF
CDR3nt: TGTGCCAGCAGCCGGGGGATGGGCAGGTCCTATGGCTACACCTTC

abundance: few
v_gene: TRBV10-3
j_gene: TRBJ1-2
d_gene: .
CDR3aa: CAISEEEVPYGYTF
CDR3nt: TGTGCCATCAGTGAAGAGGAGGTCCCGTATGGCTACACCTTC

abundance: few
v_gene: TRBV5-6
j_gene: TRBJ1-2
d_gene: TRBD1
CDR3aa: CASSSTGEDYGYTF
CDR3nt: TGTGCCAGCAGCTCCACAGGGGAGGACTATGGCTACACCTTC

abundance: few
v_gene: TRBV7-9
j_gene: TRBJ2-5
d_gene: .
CDR3aa: CASSFPPQETQYF
CDR3nt: TGTGCCAGCAGCTTCCCCCCCCAAGAGACCCAGTACTTC